This entry lists 14 T cell receptor beta chains sequenced from one sample in a study of shared clonotypes between healthy human individuals. Some clones are missing from TCRdb's copy, which holds only in-frame ones; the method was immunoSEQ multiplex PCR. The sample lists about 640,000 clones; about two thirds were seen once. Material for sequencing was memory CD4+ T cells sorted from blood. Subset: CD45RA-negative fraction. All receptors derive from a woman in her twenties or thirties in good health.

The rearrangement uses TRBV14 and TRBJ2-5, with 13 bases that match TRBD2. The CDR3 consists of 16 residues. J gave up 11 bases and V 1 base, and 10 bases lay outside the gene matches. Looked up from germline, CDR1 is SGHDN and CDR2 is FVKESK. The CDR3 reads CASSQAGTSGIWEQYF. The DNA of the CDR3 is TGTGCCAGCAGCCAAGCCGGGACTAGCGGGATTTGGGAGCAGTACTTC. The entire variable domain, with the rest obtained from reference TRBV14 and TRBJ2-5, is as follows: EAGVTQFPSHSVIEKGQTVTLRCDPISGHDNLYWYRRVMGKEIKFLLHFVKESKQDESGMPNNRFLAERTGGTYSTLKVQPAELEDSGVYFCASSQAGTSGIWEQYFGPGTRLLVL.

This clone was seen once. The CDR3: CASQRRGVPNTEAFF. The CDR3 DNA is TGTGCCAGTCAGAGAAGGGGGGTTCCGAACACTGAAGCTTTCTTT. The chain uses TRBV28 and TRBJ1-1, with D possibly matching TRBD1 (6 bases). The CDR3 runs 15 residues. Germline V gives CDR1 MDHEN, CDR2 SYDVKM. Trimming pared 9 bases from V and 1 base from J, leaving 18 bases between.

This CDR3 reads CASSLRSSGSDEQFF. Written as DNA, the CDR3 is TGTGCCAGCAGTTTACGGTCTAGCGGGAGTGATGAGCAGTTCTTC. The chain has TRBV27 and TRBJ2-1; 10 bases agree with TRBD2. Germline V lookup: CDR1 MNHEY, CDR2 SMNVEV (reference sequence). Germline trimming cut 2 bases from V and 8 bases from J; bases unmatched to any gene: 6. CDR3 length: 15 amino acids.

The chain combines TRBV7-2 with TRBJ2-3; 12 bases align to TRBD2. J was trimmed by 3 bases and V by 0 bases; bases with no gene match: 7. Germline V gives CDR1 SGHTA, CDR2 FQGNSA. The CDR3 extends over 18 amino acids. CDR3 DNA: TGTGCCAGCAGCTTAGCGAACCTAGCGGGAGGGGAAACAGATACGCAGTATTTT. Amino acid sequence: CASSLANLAGGETDTQYF.

This clone was counted only a few times. The chain couples TRBV5-4 to TRBJ2-2, with D possibly being TRBD2 (6 bases). Trimming shortened V by 6 bases and J by 6 bases, and 12 bases separated the two germline ends. The CDR3 consists of 13 residues. Per germline, CDR1 SGHNT and CDR2 YYREEE (reference sequence). This chain's CDR3 is CASNDGGAGELFF. The CDR3 DNA follows: TGTGCCAGCAACGACGGAGGGGCCGGGGAGCTGTTTTTT.

The chain carries TRBV6-5 and TRBJ2-5, with 7 bases fitting TRBD1. Losses at the gene ends were 6 bases for V and 10 bases for J; bases not matched to a gene: 14. CDR1 MNHEY and CDR2 SVGAGI come from the germline V gene. This CDR3 is built from 14 residues. The CDR3 nucleotides are TGTGCCAGCAGACCCCAGGGGGTGGGTGGTGTCCAGTACTTC. Translation: CASRPQGVGGVQYF.

The rearrangement joins TRBV5-6 to TRBJ2-7; 8 bases agree with TRBD2. Trimming took 4 bases from V and 3 from J; bases not matched to a gene: 9. CDR3 length: 15 residues. Germline V CDR1 and CDR2: SGHDT, YYEEEE. The CDR3, as DNA: TGTGCCAGCAGCACCACTAGCGGCAGCTACTACGAGCAGTACTTC. Translating gives CASSTTSGSYYEQYF.

This clone was detected many times. The V call is TRBV4-1, the J call TRBJ2-6; either TRBD1 or TRBD2 may fit D (5 bases each). CDR3 length: 17 residues. V lost 1 base to trimming and J lost 0 bases, with 10 bases between them. CDR1 is MGHRA and CDR2 is YSYEKL in the germline V gene. The CDR3 sequence: CASSQVGRSSGANVLTF. CDR3 nucleotide sequence: TGCGCCAGCAGCCAAGTGGGACGCAGCTCTGGGGCCAACGTCCTGACTTTC.

Details on this clone: Other DNA variants within this sample encode the same CDR3. The chain links TRBV11-3 to TRBJ2-1, with D perhaps matching TRBD2 (5 bases). V lost 1 base and J lost 1, with 8 bases in between. CDR1 SGHNT and CDR2 YENEEA come from the germline V gene. This CDR3 is 15 amino acids long. The CDR3 loop reads CASSLAGTSYNEQFF. In DNA form, the CDR3 reads TGTGCCAGCAGCTTAGCGGGAACGTCCTACAATGAGCAGTTCTTC. Combining the CDR3 with reference TRBV11-3 and TRBJ2-1 gives the whole variable domain EAGVVQSPRYKIIEKKQPVAFWCNPISGHNTLYWYLQNLGQGPELLIRYENEEAVDDSQLPKDRFSAERLKGVDSTLKIQPAELGDSAVYLCASSLAGTSYNEQFFGPGTRLTVL.

The chain has TRBV19 and TRBJ2-1; D is unresolved. The CDR3 runs 13 residues. CDR1 and CDR2 from the germline V gene are LNHDA and SQIVND (reference sequence). V was trimmed by 5 bases and J by 5 bases, leaving 10 bases between them. The CDR3 DNA is TGTGCCAGTAGTGTAAAAGCGAACAATGAGCAGTTCTTC. Encoded protein: CASSVKANNEQFF.

The CDR3 here is CASSLEIGVPDTQYF. DNA for the CDR3: TGCGCCAGCAGCTTGGAAATAGGGGTGCCAGATACGCAGTATTTT. The chain carries TRBV5-1 and TRBJ2-3; D possibly corresponds to TRBD1 (5 bases). The CDR3 loop spans 15 amino acids. V lost 0 bases and J 4 bases, leaving 12 bases between the germline ends. The V gene's germline CDR1 is SGHRS and CDR2 YFSETQ.

Regarding this clone: Compared with germline, one end of the junction differs, possibly owing to a read error. This chain joins TRBV18 and TRBJ2-1; no clear D gene. The CDR3 has 14 amino acids. In germline, CDR1 is KGHSH, CDR2 LQKENI. The CDR3 DNA reads as TGTGCCAGCTCACCCCTTTTATTGAACAATCAGCAGTTCTTC. Its protein is CASSPLLLNNQQFF.

V gene TRBV11-1 combines with J gene TRBJ2-1, with D unresolved. This CDR3 is 15 amino acids long. Trimming left V 5 bases short and J 0 bases short, with 11 bases between. Germline V gene lookup returns CDR1 SGHAT and CDR2 FQDESV (reference sequence). The DNA for the CDR3 is TGTGCCAGCAGCCCCACGCTGAGCTCCTACAATGAGCAGTTCTTC. Its protein is CASSPTLSSYNEQFF.

The chain joins TRBV9 to TRBJ1-3, with D tentatively TRBD1 (6 bases). The CDR3 extends over 15 amino acids. The ends were cut back, 3 bases at V and 0 bases at J, with 10 bases in the middle. Germline V CDR1 and CDR2: SGDLS, YYNGEE. CDR3 in DNA: TGTGCCAGCAGCGACGACAGGAACTCTGGAAACACCATATATTTT. Translating it yields CASSDDRNSGNTIYF.